This T cell receptor beta chain was captured by sequencing in a study of human T cells and chemical hapten exposure. Individual cDNA molecules had unique molecular identifiers attached to them by the library. A single record per CDR3 protein comes from TCRdb applying MiXCR to the RACE reads. Of around 130,000 distinct CDR3 sequences in the sample, 9% to 10% were seen once. A remark on this clonotype: Its specificity is unknown.

The time point: healthy volunteer bleed at 2 weeks. It was from unfractionated whole blood that total RNA was extracted. From germline, CDR1 is SNHLY and CDR2 FYNNEI. V lost 5 bases, J lost 6 bases, and 11 bases stayed unmatched. The CDR3 has 15 amino acids. The study, taken as a whole, reports: No alteration of TCRs above 1 in 1000 frequency was seen with DPC sensitization.

The clonotype originates from a male donor in good health. Some clones in this sample may be carry-over from other donors' samples. The chain couples TRBV2 to TRBJ1-1; TRBD1 agrees at 8 bases. Material for sequencing was whole blood. The CDR3 region is CASSLTGDFVAEAFF. As DNA, the CDR3 is TGTGCCAGCAGTTTGACAGGGGATTTTGTGGCTGAAGCTTTCTTT.